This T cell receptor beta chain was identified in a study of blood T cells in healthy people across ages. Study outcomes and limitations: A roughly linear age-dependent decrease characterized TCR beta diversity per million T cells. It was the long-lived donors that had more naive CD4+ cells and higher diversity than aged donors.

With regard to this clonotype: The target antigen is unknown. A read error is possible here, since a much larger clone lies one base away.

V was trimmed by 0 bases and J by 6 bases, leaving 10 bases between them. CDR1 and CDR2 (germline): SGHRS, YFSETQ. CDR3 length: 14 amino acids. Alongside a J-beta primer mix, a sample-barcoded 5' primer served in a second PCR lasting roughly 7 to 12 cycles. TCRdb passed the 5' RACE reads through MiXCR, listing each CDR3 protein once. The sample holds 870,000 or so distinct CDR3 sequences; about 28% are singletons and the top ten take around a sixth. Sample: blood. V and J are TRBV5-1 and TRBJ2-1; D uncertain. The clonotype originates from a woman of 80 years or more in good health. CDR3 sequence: CASSLADALNEQFF. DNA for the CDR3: TGCGCCAGCAGCTTGGCGGACGCCCTCAATGAGCAGTTCTTC. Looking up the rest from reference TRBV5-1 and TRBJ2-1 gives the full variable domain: KAGVTQTPRYLIKTRGQQVTLSCSPISGHRSVSWYQQTPGQGLQFLFEYFSETQRNKGNFPGRFSGRQFSNSRSEMNVSTLELGDSALYLCASSLADALNEQFFGPGTRLTVL.